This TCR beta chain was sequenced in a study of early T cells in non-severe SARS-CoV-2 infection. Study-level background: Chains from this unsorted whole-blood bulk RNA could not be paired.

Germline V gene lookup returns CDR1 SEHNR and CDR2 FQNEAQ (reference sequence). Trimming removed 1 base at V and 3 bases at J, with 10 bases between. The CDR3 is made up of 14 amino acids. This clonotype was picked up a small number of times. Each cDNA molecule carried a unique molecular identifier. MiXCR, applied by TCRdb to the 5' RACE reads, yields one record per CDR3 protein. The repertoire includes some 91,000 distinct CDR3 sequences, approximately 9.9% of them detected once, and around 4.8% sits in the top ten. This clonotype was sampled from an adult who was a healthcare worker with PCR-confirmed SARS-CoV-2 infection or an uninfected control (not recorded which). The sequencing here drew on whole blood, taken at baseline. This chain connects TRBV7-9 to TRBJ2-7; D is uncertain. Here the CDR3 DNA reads TGTGCCAGCAGCTTAGATAGCACCAACTACGAGCAGTACTTC. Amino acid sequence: CASSLDSTNYEQYF.